These T cell receptor beta chains were read from a single sample in a study of blood T cell repertoires in COVID-19. Profiling relied on immunoSEQ multiplex PCR, and the TCRdb table lists in-frame clones only, not all of them. The sample has about 220,000 clones; roughly nine tenths are singletons. The sample consisted of PBMCs or T cells enriched from blood (not recorded which). These TCRs come from a woman aged 25 to 45 who had recovered from COVID-19. Each CDR3 is given with its conserved first and last residue. The D gene is left open where the match is weak. Clone size is not always given. Where it is, it says once, few, many or a class for expanded clones.

v_call: TRBV6-5; j_call: TRBJ1-1; clone_size: .; d_call: .; cdr3_nt: TGTGCCAGCACCCAGACACCGAGGGAAACTGAAGCTTTCTTT; cdr3_aa: CASTQTPRETEAFF
v_call: TRBV19; j_call: TRBJ2-1; clone_size: .; d_call: .; cdr3_nt: TGTGCCAGTAGTATCGCCCGACAGGCCGATGAGCAGTTCTTC; cdr3_aa: CASSIARQADEQFF
v_call: TRBV9; j_call: TRBJ1-3; clone_size: .; d_call: .; cdr3_nt: TGTGCCAGCAGCGTAGGTGTGGGGGCCGGAAACACCATATATTTT; cdr3_aa: CASSVGVGAGNTIYF
v_call: TRBV7-9; j_call: TRBJ2-5; clone_size: .; d_call: TRBD1; cdr3_nt: TGTGCCAGCAGCTCCCTCAACAGGGGGCGAGAGACCCAGTACTTC; cdr3_aa: CASSSLNRGRETQYF
v_call: TRBV11-1; j_call: TRBJ2-7; clone_size: .; d_call: TRBD1; cdr3_nt: TGTGCCAGCAGCTTAGCGACACAGGGGGCCCCCTACGAGCAGTACTTC; cdr3_aa: CASSLATQGAPYEQYF
v_call: TRBV5-1; j_call: TRBJ1-6; clone_size: .; d_call: .; cdr3_nt: TGCGCCAGCAGCTTGGCCGGGCAGGGAAGGTCACCCCTCCACTTT; cdr3_aa: CASSLAGQGRSPLHF
v_call: TRBV7-6; j_call: TRBJ2-7; clone_size: .; d_call: TRBD1; cdr3_nt: TGTGCCAGCAGCTTAGGCCCAGGGGGTCAGGGGCCCTACGAGCAGTACTTC; cdr3_aa: CASSLGPGGQGPYEQYF
v_call: TRBV7-2; j_call: TRBJ2-7; clone_size: .; d_call: TRBD2; cdr3_nt: TGTGCCAGCAGGGGGACTAGCGGGAGCTACGAGCAGTACTTC; cdr3_aa: CASRGTSGSYEQYF
v_call: TRBV9; j_call: TRBJ2-6; clone_size: .; d_call: .; cdr3_nt: TGTGCCAGCAGCGCCGGGACTGTAAGCTCTGGGGCCAACGTCCTGACTTTC; cdr3_aa: CASSAGTVSSGANVLTF
v_call: TRBV19; j_call: TRBJ2-3; clone_size: .; d_call: TRBD1; cdr3_nt: TGTGCCAGTAGTATATTGGGACAGGTTGTTGACACAGATACGCAGTATTTT; cdr3_aa: CASSILGQVVDTDTQYF
v_call: TRBV19; j_call: TRBJ1-2; clone_size: .; d_call: .; cdr3_nt: TGTGCCAGCACATCGACAGGCTATGGCTACACCTTC; cdr3_aa: CASTSTGYGYTF
v_call: TRBV27; j_call: TRBJ2-3; clone_size: .; d_call: TRBD1; cdr3_nt: TGTGCCAGCAGTTTAGACCCCAGGGGGCAGACTGGCACAGATACGCAGTATTTT; cdr3_aa: CASSLDPRGQTGTDTQYF
v_call: TRBV7-2; j_call: TRBJ2-3; clone_size: .; d_call: .; cdr3_nt: TGTGCCAGCAGAACCGTTGGGGCGCGGACAGATACGCAGTATTTT; cdr3_aa: CASRTVGARTDTQYF
v_call: TRBV19; j_call: TRBJ2-1; clone_size: .; d_call: TRBD2; cdr3_nt: TGTGCCAGTAGTCCCATCGGGGGGGAGCAGTTCTTC; cdr3_aa: CASSPIGGEQFF
v_call: TRBV11-2; j_call: TRBJ2-2; clone_size: .; d_call: TRBD2; cdr3_nt: TGTGCCAGCAGCTTAACTAGCGCCCACACCGGGGAGCTGTTTTTT; cdr3_aa: CASSLTSAHTGELFF
v_call: TRBV9; j_call: TRBJ2-1; clone_size: .; d_call: .; cdr3_nt: TGTGCCAGCAGCCCCGAGGGGGGGGCCTTCAATGAGCAGTTCTTC; cdr3_aa: CASSPEGGAFNEQFF
v_call: TRBV6-5; j_call: TRBJ1-5; clone_size: .; d_call: TRBD1; cdr3_nt: TGTGCCAGCGGGACAGGCTATCAGCCCCAGCATTTT; cdr3_aa: CASGTGYQPQHF
v_call: TRBV19; j_call: TRBJ2-1; clone_size: .; d_call: .; cdr3_nt: TGTGCCAGTAGAGACAACGGTGGCCCCTACAATGAGCAGTTCTTC; cdr3_aa: CASRDNGGPYNEQFF
v_call: TRBV6-5; j_call: TRBJ1-2; clone_size: .; d_call: .; cdr3_nt: TGTGCCAGCAGTCCCCTGACAGCCATCGACTATGGCTACACCTTC; cdr3_aa: CASSPLTAIDYGYTF
v_call: TRBV5-4; j_call: TRBJ1-4; clone_size: .; d_call: TRBD1; cdr3_nt: TGTGCCAGCAGCTCCACAGGGGGAGAAAAACTGTTTTTT; cdr3_aa: CASSSTGGEKLFF
v_call: TRBV9; j_call: TRBJ2-2; clone_size: .; d_call: TRBD2; cdr3_nt: TGTGCCAGCAGCGTAGGGACTAGCGGGGGTACTTCCGGGGAGCTGTTTTTT; cdr3_aa: CASSVGTSGGTSGELFF
v_call: TRBV6-4; j_call: TRBJ1-2; clone_size: .; d_call: .; cdr3_nt: TGTGCCAGCAGTGACAGTACAGGCGATGGCTACACCTTC; cdr3_aa: CASSDSTGDGYTF
v_call: TRBV19; j_call: TRBJ1-1; clone_size: .; d_call: TRBD1; cdr3_nt: TGTGCCAGTAGTATGGGACAGGGTTTCGCTGAAGCTTTCTTT; cdr3_aa: CASSMGQGFAEAFF
v_call: TRBV7-2; j_call: TRBJ2-7; clone_size: .; d_call: .; cdr3_nt: TGTGCCAGCGGGGTTAGCGGCTCCTACGAGCAGTACTTC; cdr3_aa: CASGVSGSYEQYF
v_call: TRBV6-5; j_call: TRBJ1-1; clone_size: once; d_call: TRBD1; cdr3_nt: TGTGCCAGCACTACCCGGGACAGGCGGACTGAAGCTTTCTTT; cdr3_aa: CASTTRDRRTEAFF
v_call: TRBV29-1; j_call: TRBJ2-7; clone_size: .; d_call: .; cdr3_nt: TGCAGCGTTAAGCAGGGCTACGAGCAGTACTTC; cdr3_aa: CSVKQGYEQYF